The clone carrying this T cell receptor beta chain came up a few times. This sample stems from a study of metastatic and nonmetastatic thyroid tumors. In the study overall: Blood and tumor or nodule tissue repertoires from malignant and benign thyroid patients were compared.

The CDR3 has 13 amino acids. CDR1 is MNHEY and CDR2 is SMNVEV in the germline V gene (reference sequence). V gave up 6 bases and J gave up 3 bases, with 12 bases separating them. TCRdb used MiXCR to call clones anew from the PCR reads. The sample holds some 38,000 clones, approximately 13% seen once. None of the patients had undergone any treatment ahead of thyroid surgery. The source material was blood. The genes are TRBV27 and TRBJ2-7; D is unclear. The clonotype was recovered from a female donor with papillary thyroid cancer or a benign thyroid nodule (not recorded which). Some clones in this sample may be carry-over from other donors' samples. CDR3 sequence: CASRNGGVYEQYF. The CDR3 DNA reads TGTGCCAGCAGGAACGGCGGCGTCTACGAGCAGTACTTC.